These 17 T cell receptor beta chains originate from one sample sequenced in a study of blood T cell repertoires in COVID-19. Sequencing was performed with immunoSEQ multiplex PCR; in TCRdb, only in-frame clones are kept and a portion is missing. The sample includes nearly 300,000 clones, roughly nine tenths of them seen just once. Sequencing used PBMCs or T cells enriched from blood (not recorded which). The receptor set was obtained from a woman between 50 and 59 years old who had been exposed to COVID-19.

V is TRBV2 and J is TRBJ2-7, with D perhaps TRBD2 (5 bases). V was trimmed by 6 bases and J by 0 bases, leaving 6 bases between them. Germline V gives CDR1 SNHLY, CDR2 FYNNEI. There are 12 residues in the CDR3. The CDR3 loop reads CASRRDSYEQYF. DNA of the CDR3: TGTGCCAGCAGACGGGACTCCTACGAGCAGTACTTC.

In this sample, this clone turned up a few times. The rearrangement links TRBV5-1 to TRBJ1-1; D is unresolved. The CDR3 contains 14 residues. V was pared by 1 base and J by 4 bases, with 11 bases between. Germline V gives CDR1 SGHRS, CDR2 YFSETQ. CDR3 nucleotides: TGCGCCAGCAGCTTGCAGGCAGCCGGCACTGAAGCTTTCTTT. It translates to CASSLQAAGTEAFF.

The chain carries TRBV6-5 and TRBJ1-3; no definite D call. Germline V lookup: CDR1 MNHEY, CDR2 SVGAGI. V shed 6 bases and J shed 0 bases, with 12 bases lying between them. The CDR3 sequence is 15 residues long. CDR3 amino acids: CASSSQPHSGNTIYF. The CDR3 DNA follows: TGTGCCAGCAGCTCACAGCCTCACTCTGGAAACACCATATATTTT.

J is TRBJ2-1 and V is TRBV3-1 (or the pseudogene TRBV3-2); 12 bases fit TRBD2. From germline, CDR1 is LGHDT and CDR2 YNNKEL (reference sequence). The CDR3 is made up of 16 amino acids. Trimming cost V 4 bases and J 8 bases; bases outside gene matches: 9. The CDR3 region has the DNA TGTGCCAGCAGCCCGCCCACTAGCGGGGGGAGGGATGAGCAGTTCTTC. It translates to CASSPPTSGGRDEQFF.

The chain recombines TRBV2 with TRBJ1-1; TRBD1 is a possible D gene (5 bases). The CDR3 is 13 residues long. Germline V gene lookup returns CDR1 SNHLY and CDR2 FYNNEI. Between the trimmed V and J ends, which lost 6 bases and 4 bases, there was a span of 12 bases. CDR3 DNA sequence: TGTGCCAGCAGCGTAGACAGAACCACTGAAGCTTTCTTT. Protein product: CASSVDRTTEAFF.

V and J are TRBV6-5 and TRBJ2-2; 7 bases are a match to TRBD1. The trim removed 6 bases at V and 0 bases at J, leaving 4 bases unmatched. The CDR3 spans 15 residues. Germline V gene data show CDR1 as MNHEY and CDR2 as SVGAGI. In DNA form, the CDR3 reads TGTGCCAGCAGCACCGGGACAGCGAACACCGGGGAGCTGTTTTTT. This translates into CASSTGTANTGELFF.

The chain couples TRBV5-1 to TRBJ1-1; D is ambiguous. CDR3 length equals 15 residues. CDR1 is SGHRS, CDR2 YFSETQ, per germline. Trimming stripped 0 bases from V and 4 bases from J, with 13 bases between. CDR3 region: CASSLDGEVGTEAFF. The CDR3 region has the DNA TGCGCCAGCAGCTTGGATGGGGAGGTGGGCACTGAAGCTTTCTTT.

The V call is TRBV28, the J call TRBJ1-5; possibly TRBD1 for D (6 bases). V was pared by 3 bases and J by 1 base, with 19 bases between. The CDR3 contains 18 residues. Germline assignment: CDR1 MDHEN and CDR2 SYDVKM. CDR3 sequence reads: CASSFRREWTESNQPQHF. For the CDR3, the DNA is TGTGCCAGCAGTTTCCGCCGTGAATGGACAGAGAGCAATCAGCCCCAGCATTTT.

This chain joins TRBV19 and TRBJ1-1; 8 bases are a match to TRBD1. The germline V gene encodes CDR1 LNHDA and CDR2 SQIVND (reference sequence). The CDR3 contains 16 residues. V lost 8 bases, J lost 6 bases, and 17 bases stayed unmatched. CDR3 coding DNA: TGTGCCAGTGACACCAATCGACAGGGGAAAACGTCTGAAGCTTTCTTT. Its protein is CASDTNRQGKTSEAFF.

This clone was recorded only once. The chain recombines TRBV2 with TRBJ1-2; the match to TRBD1 covers 9 bases. The V gene end was trimmed by 6 bases and the J gene end by 7 bases; junction bases not matched to a gene: 15. CDR3 length: 16 residues. Germline V lookup: CDR1 SNHLY, CDR2 FYNNEI. Here the CDR3 reads CASSDPGTGSVGGYTF. Here the CDR3 DNA reads TGTGCCAGCAGCGACCCCGGGACAGGGAGTGTAGGTGGCTACACCTTC.

The chain joins TRBV19 to TRBJ2-1; 13 positions agree with TRBD2. The germline CDR1 and CDR2 sequences are LNHDA and SQIVND (reference sequence). The trim removed 6 bases at V and 10 bases at J, leaving 6 bases unmatched. The CDR3 has 14 residues. CDR3 in DNA: TGTGCCAGTAGAACTAGCGGGGGGGCGAGCGAGCAGTTCTTC. Protein sequence: CASRTSGGASEQFF.

The chain is built from TRBV4-1 and TRBJ1-3, with D tentatively TRBD1 (5 bases). From germline, CDR1 is MGHRA and CDR2 YSYEKL. The CDR3 has 15 residues. Trimming took 1 base from V and 10 from J, leaving 17 bases between them. CDR3 amino acids: CASSQVTGYGGTIYF. Here the CDR3 DNA reads TGCGCCAGCAGCCAAGTCACCGGATACGGGGGGACCATATATTTT.

This clone was observed a single time. The chain recombines TRBV3-1 (or the pseudogene TRBV3-2) with TRBJ2-1; 9 bases are a match to TRBD2. With 0 bases clipped from V and 8 bases from J, the junction kept 14 bases outside the gene matches. The CDR3 runs 18 residues. Germline-derived CDR1 and CDR2 are LGHDT and YNNKEL (reference sequence). The CDR3 here is CASSQDDKRGAWGDEQFF. The CDR3 bases are TGTGCCAGCAGCCAAGACGATAAGCGGGGGGCCTGGGGCGATGAGCAGTTCTTC.

This clone appeared a single time. Written as DNA, the CDR3 is TGTGCCAGCAGCGGCACCGGGACAGAGTATGGCTACACCTTC. Amino acid sequence: CASSGTGTEYGYTF. The chain is built from TRBV3-1 (or the pseudogene TRBV3-2) and TRBJ1-2; 7 positions match TRBD1. Germline assignment: CDR1 LGHDT and CDR2 YNNKEL (reference sequence). The CDR3 contains 14 residues. V gave up 5 bases and J gave up 5 bases; unmatched junction bases: 8.

The chain combines TRBV28 with TRBJ1-5; D perhaps matches TRBD1 (6 bases). The germline gives CDR1 MDHEN, CDR2 SYDVKM. The ends were cut back, 6 bases at V and 6 bases at J, with 18 bases in the middle. The CDR3 spans 15 residues. The CDR3 region has the DNA TGTGCCAGCAGCATCGTAACAGGGTTGGGTCAGCCCCAGCATTTT. Its protein is CASSIVTGLGQPQHF.

The rearrangement links TRBV5-1 to TRBJ2-5, with D maybe TRBD2 (5 bases). There are 14 residues in the CDR3. V was cut by 1 base and J by 2 bases, with 9 bases left in between. The germline V gene encodes CDR1 SGHRS and CDR2 YFSETQ. The CDR3: CASSLIGGQETQYF. DNA of the CDR3: TGCGCCAGCAGCTTGATAGGAGGTCAAGAGACCCAGTACTTC.

The gene calls are TRBV5-5 and TRBJ1-6; D uncertain. This CDR3 is built from 13 residues. V was shortened by 1 base and J by 8 bases, with 7 bases between the two germline ends. Per the germline V gene, CDR1 is SGHKS and CDR2 is YYEKEE (reference sequence). CDR3 DNA sequence: TGTGCCAGCAGCTTGCAAGCGGATTCACCCCTCCACTTT. This translates into CASSLQADSPLHF. Looking up the rest from reference TRBV5-5 and TRBJ1-6 gives the full variable domain: DAGVTQSPTHLIKTRGQQVTLRCSPISGHKSVSWYQQVLGQGPQFIFQYYEKEERGRGNFPDRFSARQFPNYSSELNVNALLLGDSALYLCASSLQADSPLHFGNGTRLTVT.